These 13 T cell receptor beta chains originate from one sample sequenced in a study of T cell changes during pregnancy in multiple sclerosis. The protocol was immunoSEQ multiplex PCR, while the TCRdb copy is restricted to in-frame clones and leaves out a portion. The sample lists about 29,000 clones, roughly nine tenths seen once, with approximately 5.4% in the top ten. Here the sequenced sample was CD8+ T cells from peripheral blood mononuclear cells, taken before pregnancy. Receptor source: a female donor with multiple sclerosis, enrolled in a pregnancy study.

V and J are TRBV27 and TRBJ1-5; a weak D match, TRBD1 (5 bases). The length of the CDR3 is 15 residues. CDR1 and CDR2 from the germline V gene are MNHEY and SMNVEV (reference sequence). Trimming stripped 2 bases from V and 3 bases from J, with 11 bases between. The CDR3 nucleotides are TGTGCCAGCAGTTTAAGGTGGGGCGACAATCAGCCCCAGCATTTT. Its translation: CASSLRWGDNQPQHF.

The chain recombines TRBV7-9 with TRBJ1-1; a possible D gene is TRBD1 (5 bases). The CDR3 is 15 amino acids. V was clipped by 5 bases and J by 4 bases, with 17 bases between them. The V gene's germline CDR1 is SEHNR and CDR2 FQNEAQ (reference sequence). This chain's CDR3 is CASSHERGFGTEAFF. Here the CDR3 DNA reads TGTGCCAGCAGCCACGAACGGGGGTTTGGCACTGAAGCTTTCTTT.

CDR3 residues: CASSPKPGQGLYEQYF. The CDR3 nucleotides read TGTGCCAGCAGCCCGAAACCGGGACAGGGTCTCTACGAGCAGTACTTC. The chain uses TRBV13 and TRBJ2-5; 9 bases are a match to TRBD1. The better agreement between TRBJ2-7 and the DNA end casts doubt on the J call. This CDR3 comprises 16 residues. CDR1 and CDR2 (germline): PRHDT, FYEKMQ (reference sequence).

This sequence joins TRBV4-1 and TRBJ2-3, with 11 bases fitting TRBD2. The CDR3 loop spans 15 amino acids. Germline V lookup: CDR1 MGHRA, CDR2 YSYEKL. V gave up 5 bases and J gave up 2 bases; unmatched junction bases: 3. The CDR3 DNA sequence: TGCGCCAGCAGCTTTAGCGGGGGGGACACAGATACGCAGTATTTT. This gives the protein CASSFSGGDTDTQYF.

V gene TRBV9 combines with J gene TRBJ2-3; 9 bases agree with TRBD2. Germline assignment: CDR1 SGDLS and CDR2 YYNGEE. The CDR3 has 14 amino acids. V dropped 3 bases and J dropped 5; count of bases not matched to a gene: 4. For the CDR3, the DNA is TGTGCCAGCAGCGATAGCGGGAGTGTAGATACGCAGTATTTT. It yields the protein CASSDSGSVDTQYF.

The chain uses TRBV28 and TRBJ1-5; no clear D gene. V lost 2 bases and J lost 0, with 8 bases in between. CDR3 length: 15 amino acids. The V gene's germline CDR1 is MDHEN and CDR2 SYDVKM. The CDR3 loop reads CASSLGRHSNQPQHF. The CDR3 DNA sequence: TGTGCCAGCAGTTTAGGCCGACATAGCAATCAGCCCCAGCATTTT. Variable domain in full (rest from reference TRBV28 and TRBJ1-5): DVKVTQSSRYLVKRTGEKVFLECVQDMDHENMFWYRQDPGLGLRLIYFSYDVKMKEKGDIPEGYSVSREKKERFSLILESASTNQTSMYLCASSLGRHSNQPQHFGDGTRLSIL.

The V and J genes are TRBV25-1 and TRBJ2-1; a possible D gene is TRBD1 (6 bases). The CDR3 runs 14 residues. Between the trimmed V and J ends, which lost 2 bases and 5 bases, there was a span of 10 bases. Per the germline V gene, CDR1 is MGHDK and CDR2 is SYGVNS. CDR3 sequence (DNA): TGTGCCAGCAGTGAACTCTCAGGGGACAATGAGCAGTTCTTC. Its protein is CASSELSGDNEQFF.

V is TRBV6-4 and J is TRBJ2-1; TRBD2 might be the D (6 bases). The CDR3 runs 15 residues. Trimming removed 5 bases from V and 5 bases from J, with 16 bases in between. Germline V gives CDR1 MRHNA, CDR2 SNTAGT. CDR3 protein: CASSLSGGSHNEQFF. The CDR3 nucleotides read TGTGCCAGCAGTTTAAGTGGAGGGTCGCACAATGAGCAGTTCTTC.

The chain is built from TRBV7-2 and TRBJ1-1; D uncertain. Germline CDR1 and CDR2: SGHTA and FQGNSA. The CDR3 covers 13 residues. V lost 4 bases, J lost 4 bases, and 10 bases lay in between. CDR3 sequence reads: CASSSPGSTEAFF. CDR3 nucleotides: TGTGCCAGCAGCTCCCCGGGGTCCACTGAAGCTTTCTTT.

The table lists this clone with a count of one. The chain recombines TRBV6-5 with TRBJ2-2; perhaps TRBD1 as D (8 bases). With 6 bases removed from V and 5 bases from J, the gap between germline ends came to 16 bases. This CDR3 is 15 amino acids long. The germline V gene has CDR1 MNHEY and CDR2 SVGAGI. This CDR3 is CASRGGDRLTGELFF. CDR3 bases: TGTGCCAGCAGGGGAGGGGACAGGTTAACCGGGGAGCTGTTTTTT.

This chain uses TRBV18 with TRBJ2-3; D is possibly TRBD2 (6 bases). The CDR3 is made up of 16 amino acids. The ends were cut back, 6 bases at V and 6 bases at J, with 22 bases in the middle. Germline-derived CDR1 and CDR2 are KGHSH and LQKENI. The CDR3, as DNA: TGTGCCAGCTCCCAACCGGGAGAGAATACTTTTGATACGCAGTATTTT. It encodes CASSQPGENTFDTQYF.

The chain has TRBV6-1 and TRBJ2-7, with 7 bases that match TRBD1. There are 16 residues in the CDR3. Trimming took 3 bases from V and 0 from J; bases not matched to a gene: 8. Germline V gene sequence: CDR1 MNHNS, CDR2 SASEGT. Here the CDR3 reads CASSDRGQLFSYEQYF. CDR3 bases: TGTGCCAGCAGTGATAGGGGACAGCTCTTCTCCTACGAGCAGTACTTC.

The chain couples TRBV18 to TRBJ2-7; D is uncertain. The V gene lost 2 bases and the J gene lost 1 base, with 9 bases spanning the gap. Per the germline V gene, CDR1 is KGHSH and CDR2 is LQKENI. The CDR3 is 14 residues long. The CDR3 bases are TGTGCCAGCTCACCAGACTTTGCTTCCTACGAGCAGTACTTC. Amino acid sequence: CASSPDFASYEQYF.